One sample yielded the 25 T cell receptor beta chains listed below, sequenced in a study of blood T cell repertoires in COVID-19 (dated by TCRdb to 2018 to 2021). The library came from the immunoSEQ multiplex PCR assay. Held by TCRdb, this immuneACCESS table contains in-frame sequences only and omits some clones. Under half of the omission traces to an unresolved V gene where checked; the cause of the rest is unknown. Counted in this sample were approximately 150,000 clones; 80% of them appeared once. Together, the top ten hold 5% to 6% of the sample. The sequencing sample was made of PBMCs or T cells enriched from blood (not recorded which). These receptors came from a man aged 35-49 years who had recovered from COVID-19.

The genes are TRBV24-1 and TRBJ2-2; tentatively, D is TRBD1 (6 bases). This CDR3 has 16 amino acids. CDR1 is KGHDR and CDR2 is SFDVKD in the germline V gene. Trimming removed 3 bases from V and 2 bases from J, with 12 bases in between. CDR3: CATSDNQGTNTGELFF. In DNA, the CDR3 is TGTGCCACCAGTGATAACCAAGGGACAAACACCGGGGAGCTGTTTTTT.

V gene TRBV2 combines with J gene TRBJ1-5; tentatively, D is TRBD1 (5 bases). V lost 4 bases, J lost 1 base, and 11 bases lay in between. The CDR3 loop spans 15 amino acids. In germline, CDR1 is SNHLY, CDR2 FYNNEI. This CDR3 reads CASSGQSISNQPQHF. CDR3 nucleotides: TGTGCCAGCAGTGGACAGAGTATAAGCAATCAGCCCCAGCATTTT.

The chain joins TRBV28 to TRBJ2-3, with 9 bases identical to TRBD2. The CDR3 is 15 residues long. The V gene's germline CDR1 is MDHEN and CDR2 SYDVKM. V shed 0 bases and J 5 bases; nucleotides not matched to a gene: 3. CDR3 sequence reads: CASSLWRGGGDTQYF. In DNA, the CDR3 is TGTGCCAGCAGTTTATGGCGGGGGGGTGGAGATACGCAGTATTTT.

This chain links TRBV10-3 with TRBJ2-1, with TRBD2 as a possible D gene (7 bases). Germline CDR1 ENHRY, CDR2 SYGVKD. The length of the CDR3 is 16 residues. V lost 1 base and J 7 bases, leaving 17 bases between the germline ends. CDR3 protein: CAISEFGTPGGNEQFF. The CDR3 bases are TGTGCCATCAGTGAGTTTGGGACACCGGGGGGTAATGAGCAGTTCTTC.

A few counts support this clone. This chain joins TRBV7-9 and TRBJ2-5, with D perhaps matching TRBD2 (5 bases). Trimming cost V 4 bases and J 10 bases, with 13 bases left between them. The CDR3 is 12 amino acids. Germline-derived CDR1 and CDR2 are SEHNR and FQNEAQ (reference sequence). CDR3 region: CASSSFVGDQYF. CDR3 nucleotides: TGTGCCAGCAGCTCGTTCGTCGGGGACCAGTACTTC.

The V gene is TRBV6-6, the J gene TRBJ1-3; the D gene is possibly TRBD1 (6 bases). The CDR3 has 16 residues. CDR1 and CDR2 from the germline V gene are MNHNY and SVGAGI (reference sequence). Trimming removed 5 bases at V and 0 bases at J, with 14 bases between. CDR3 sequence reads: CASSRPQGSSGNTIYF. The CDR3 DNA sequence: TGTGCCAGCAGTCGACCACAGGGCAGCTCTGGAAACACCATATATTTT.

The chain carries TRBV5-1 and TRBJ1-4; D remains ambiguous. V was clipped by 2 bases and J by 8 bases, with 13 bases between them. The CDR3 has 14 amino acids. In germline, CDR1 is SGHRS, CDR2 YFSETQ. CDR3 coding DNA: TGCGCCAGCAGCTTCTGGGAGAGGAGCGAAAAACTGTTTTTT. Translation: CASSFWERSEKLFF. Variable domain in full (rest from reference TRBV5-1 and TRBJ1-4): KAGVTQTPRYLIKTRGQQVTLSCSPISGHRSVSWYQQTPGQGLQFLFEYFSETQRNKGNFPGRFSGRQFSNSRSEMNVSTLELGDSALYLCASSFWERSEKLFFGSGTQLSVL.

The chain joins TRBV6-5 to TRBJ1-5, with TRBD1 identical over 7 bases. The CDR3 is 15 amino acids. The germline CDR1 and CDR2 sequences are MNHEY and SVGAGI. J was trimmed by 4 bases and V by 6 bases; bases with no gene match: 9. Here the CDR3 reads CASRMAQGQNQPQHF. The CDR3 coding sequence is TGTGCCAGCAGAATGGCACAGGGGCAGAATCAGCCCCAGCATTTT.

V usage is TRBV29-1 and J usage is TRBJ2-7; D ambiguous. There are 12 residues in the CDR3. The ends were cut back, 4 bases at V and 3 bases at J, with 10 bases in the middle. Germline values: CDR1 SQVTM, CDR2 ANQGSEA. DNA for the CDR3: TGCAGCGTTGTCGACATAATCTACGAGCAGTACTTC. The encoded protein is CSVVDIIYEQYF.

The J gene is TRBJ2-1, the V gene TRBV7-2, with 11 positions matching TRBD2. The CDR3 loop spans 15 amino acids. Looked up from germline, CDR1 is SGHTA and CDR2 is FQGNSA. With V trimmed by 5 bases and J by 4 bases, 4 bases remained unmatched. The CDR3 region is CASSPRTSGYNEQFF. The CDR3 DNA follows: TGTGCCAGCAGCCCACGGACTAGCGGGTACAATGAGCAGTTCTTC.

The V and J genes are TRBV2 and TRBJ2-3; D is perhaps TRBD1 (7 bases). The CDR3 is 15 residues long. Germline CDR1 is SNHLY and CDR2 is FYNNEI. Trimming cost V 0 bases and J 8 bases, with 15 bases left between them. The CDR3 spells CASSEAASRGVTQYF. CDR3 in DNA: TGTGCCAGCAGTGAAGCGGCTAGCAGGGGGGTTACGCAGTATTTT. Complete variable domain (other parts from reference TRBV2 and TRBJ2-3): EPEVTQTPSHQVTQMGQEVILRCVPISNHLYFYWYRQILGQKVEFLVSFYNNEISEKSEIFDDQFSVERPDGSNFTLKIRSTKLEDSAMYFCASSEAASRGVTQYFGPGTRLTVL.

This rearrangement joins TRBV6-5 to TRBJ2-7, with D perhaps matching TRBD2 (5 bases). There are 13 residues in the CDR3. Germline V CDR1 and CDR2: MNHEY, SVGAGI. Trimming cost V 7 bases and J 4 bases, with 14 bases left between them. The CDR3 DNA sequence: TGTGCCAGCATATCGGACGGAGGATACGAGCAGTACGTC. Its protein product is CASISDGGYEQYV.

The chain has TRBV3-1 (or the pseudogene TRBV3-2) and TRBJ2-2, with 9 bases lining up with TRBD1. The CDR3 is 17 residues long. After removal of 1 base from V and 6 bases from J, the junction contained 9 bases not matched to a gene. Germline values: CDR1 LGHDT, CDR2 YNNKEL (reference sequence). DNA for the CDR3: TGTGCCAGCAGCCAAGTCAAACAGGGGGCATTCTCCGGGGAGCTGTTTTTT. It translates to CASSQVKQGAFSGELFF.

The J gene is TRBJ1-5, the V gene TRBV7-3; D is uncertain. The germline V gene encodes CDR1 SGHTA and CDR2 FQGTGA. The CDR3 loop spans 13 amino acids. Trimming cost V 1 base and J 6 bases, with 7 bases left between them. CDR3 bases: TGTGCCAGCAGCTTAAGCCTCGGTCAGCCCCAGCATTTT. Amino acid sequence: CASSLSLGQPQHF.

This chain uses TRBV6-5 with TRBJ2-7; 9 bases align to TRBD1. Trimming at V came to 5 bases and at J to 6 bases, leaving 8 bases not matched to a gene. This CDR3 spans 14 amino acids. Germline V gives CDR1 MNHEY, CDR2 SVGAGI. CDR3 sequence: CASSRDRGSGEQYV. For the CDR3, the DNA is TGTGCCAGCAGTCGAGACAGGGGGTCGGGCGAGCAGTACGTC.

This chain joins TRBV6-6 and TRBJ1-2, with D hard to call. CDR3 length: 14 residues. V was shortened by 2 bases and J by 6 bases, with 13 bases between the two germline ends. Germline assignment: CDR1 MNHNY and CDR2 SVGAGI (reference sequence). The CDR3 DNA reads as TGTGCCAGCAGTTACATCCCTTCGGGTGATGGCTACACCTTC. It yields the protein CASSYIPSGDGYTF.

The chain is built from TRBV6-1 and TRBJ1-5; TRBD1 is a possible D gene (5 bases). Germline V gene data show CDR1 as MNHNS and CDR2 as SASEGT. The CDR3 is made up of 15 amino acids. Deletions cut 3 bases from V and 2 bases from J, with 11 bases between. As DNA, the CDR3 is TGTGCCAGCAGTGACAGGGAATGGGGCAATCAGCCCCAGCATTTT. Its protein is CASSDREWGNQPQHF.

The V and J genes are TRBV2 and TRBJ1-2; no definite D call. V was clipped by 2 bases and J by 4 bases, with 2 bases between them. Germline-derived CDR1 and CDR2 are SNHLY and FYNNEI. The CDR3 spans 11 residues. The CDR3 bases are TGTGCCAGCAGTGAACGCTATGGCTACACCTTC. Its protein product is CASSERYGYTF.

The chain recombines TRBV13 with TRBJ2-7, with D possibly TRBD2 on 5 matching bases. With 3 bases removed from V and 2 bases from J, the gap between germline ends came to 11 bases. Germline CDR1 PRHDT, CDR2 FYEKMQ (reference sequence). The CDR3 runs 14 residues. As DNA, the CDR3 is TGTGCCAGCAGCTTTTTCGGGATGGCCTACGAGCAGTACGTC. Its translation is CASSFFGMAYEQYV.

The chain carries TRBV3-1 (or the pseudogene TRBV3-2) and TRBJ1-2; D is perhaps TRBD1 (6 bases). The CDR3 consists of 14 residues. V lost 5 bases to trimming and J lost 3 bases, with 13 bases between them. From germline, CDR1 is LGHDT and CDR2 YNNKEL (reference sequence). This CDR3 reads CASSSREGDYGYTF. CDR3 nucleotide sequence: TGTGCCAGCAGCTCGCGGGAGGGGGACTATGGCTACACCTTC.

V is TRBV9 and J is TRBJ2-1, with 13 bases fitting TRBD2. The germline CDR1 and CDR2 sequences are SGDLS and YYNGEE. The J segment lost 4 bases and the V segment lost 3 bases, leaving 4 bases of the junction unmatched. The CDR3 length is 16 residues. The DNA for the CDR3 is TGTGCCAGCAGCGGCGGGACTAGCGGGGATTACAATGAGCAGTTCTTC. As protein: CASSGGTSGDYNEQFF. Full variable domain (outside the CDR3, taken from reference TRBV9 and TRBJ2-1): DSGVTQTPKHLITATGQRVTLRCSPRSGDLSVYWYQQSLDQGLQFLIQYYNGEERAKGNILERFSAQQFPDLHSELNLSSLELGDSALYFCASSGGTSGDYNEQFFGPGTRLTVL.

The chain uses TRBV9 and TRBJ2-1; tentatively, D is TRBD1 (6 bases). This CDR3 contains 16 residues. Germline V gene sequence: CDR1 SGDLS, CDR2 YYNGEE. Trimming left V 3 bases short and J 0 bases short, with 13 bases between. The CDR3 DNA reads TGTGCCAGCAGCGGGTATCAGGGGTTCTCCTACAATGAGCAGTTCTTC. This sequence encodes CASSGYQGFSYNEQFF.

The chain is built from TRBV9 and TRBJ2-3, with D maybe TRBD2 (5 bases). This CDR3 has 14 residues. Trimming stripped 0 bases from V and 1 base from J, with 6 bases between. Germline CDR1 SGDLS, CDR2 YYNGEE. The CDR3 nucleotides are TGTGCCAGCAGCGTAGGGCGGGGCACAGATACGCAGTATTTT. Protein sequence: CASSVGRGTDTQYF.

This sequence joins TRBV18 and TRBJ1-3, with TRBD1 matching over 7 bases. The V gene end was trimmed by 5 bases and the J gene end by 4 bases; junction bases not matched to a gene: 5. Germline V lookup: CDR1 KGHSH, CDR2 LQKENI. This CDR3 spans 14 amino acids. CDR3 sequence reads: CASSNRGGGNTIYF. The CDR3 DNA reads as TGTGCCAGCTCAAACAGGGGAGGCGGAAACACCATATATTTT.

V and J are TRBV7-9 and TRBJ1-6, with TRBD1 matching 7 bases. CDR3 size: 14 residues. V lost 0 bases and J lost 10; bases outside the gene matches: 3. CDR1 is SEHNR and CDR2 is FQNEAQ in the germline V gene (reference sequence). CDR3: CASSLAGGWSPLHF. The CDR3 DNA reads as TGTGCCAGCAGCTTAGCAGGGGGCTGGTCACCCCTCCACTTT.